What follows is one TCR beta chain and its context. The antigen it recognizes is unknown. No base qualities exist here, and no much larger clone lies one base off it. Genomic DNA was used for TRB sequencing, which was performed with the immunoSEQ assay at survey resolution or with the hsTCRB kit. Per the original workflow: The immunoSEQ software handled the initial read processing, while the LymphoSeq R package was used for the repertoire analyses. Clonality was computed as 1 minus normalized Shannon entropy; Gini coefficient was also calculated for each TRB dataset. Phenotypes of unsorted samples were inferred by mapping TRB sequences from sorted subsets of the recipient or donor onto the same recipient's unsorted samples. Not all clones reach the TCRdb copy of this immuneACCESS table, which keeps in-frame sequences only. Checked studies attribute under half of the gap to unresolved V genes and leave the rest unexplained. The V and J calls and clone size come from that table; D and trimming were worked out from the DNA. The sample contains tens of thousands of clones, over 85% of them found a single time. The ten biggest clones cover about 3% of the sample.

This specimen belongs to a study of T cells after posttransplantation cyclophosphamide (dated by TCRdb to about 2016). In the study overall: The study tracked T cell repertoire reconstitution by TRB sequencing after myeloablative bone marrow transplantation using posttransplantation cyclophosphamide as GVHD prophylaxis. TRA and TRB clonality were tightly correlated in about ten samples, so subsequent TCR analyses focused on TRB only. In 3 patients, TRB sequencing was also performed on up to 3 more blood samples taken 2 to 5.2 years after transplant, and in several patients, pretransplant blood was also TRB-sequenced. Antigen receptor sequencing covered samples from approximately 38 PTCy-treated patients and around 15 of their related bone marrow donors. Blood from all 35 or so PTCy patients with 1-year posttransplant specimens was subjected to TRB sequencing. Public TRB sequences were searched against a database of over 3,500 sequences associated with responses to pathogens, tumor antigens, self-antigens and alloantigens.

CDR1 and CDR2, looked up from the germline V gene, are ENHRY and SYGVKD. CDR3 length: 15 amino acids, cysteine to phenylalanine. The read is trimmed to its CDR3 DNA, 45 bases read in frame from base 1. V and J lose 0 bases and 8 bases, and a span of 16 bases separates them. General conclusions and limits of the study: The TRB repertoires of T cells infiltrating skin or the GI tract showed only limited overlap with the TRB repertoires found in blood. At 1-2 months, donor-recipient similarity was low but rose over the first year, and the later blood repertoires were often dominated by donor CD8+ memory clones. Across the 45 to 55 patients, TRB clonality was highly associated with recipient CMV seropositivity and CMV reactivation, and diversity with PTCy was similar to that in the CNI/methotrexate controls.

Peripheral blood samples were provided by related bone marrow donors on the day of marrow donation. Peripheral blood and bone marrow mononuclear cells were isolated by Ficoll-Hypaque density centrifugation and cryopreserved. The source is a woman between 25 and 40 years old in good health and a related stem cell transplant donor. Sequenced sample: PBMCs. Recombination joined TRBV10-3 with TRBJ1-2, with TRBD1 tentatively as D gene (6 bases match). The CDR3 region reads CAISESHTGYMGYTF. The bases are TGTGCCATCAGTGAGTCGCATACAGGGTACATGGGCTACACCTTC.